These 11 T cell receptor beta chains came from one sample sequenced in a study of Tregs in tolerant kidney transplant recipients. Generated by immunoSEQ multiplex PCR, the TCRdb table keeps only in-frame clones and is missing some. This table holds tens of thousands of clones, nearly 97% found once. No antigen is known for these receptors. The source material was Tregs from blood cultured with allogeneic cells. Every receptor here comes from a human donor in good health.

The gene calls are TRBV7-6 and TRBJ1-1; 8 nucleotides align to TRBD1. Germline V gives CDR1 SGHVS, CDR2 FNYEAQ. V shed 4 bases, J shed 5 bases, and the junction held 9 bases outside the gene matches. The CDR3 is 15 amino acids. The CDR3 sequence is CASSSRTGGGTEAFF. For the CDR3, the DNA is TGTGCCAGCAGCTCAAGAACAGGGGGAGGGACTGAAGCTTTCTTT.

This clone has only one observation. This chain joins TRBV5-1 and TRBJ1-2; 12 bases fit TRBD1. The germline V gene has CDR1 SGHRS and CDR2 YFSETQ. This CDR3 spans 16 amino acids. J lost 6 bases, V lost 3 bases, and 9 bases had no gene match. The CDR3 DNA is TGCGCCAGCAGCTCCCAACCGGGACAGGGGGCGGATGGCTACACCTTC. Translation: CASSSQPGQGADGYTF. Combining the CDR3 with reference TRBV5-1 and TRBJ1-2 gives the whole variable domain KAGVTQTPRYLIKTRGQQVTLSCSPISGHRSVSWYQQTPGQGLQFLFEYFSETQRNKGNFPGRFSGRQFSNSRSEMNVSTLELGDSALYLCASSSQPGQGADGYTFGSGTRLTVV.

The table lists this clone with a count of one. Likely a read error: the CDR3 ends without its conserved phenylalanine or tryptophan. This chain uses TRBV2 with TRBJ1-1; 11 bases match TRBD1. The ends lost 1 base at V and 5 bases at J; junction bases unmatched: 3. The CDR3 covers 15 residues. CDR1 and CDR2 from the germline V gene are SNHLY and FYNNEI. This CDR3 is CASSEGTGGRTEAFL. The CDR3 nucleotides are TGTGCCAGCAGTGAAGGGACAGGGGGCCGAACTGAAGCTTTCCTT.

The chain recombines TRBV6-1 with TRBJ2-7; D is unclear. Between the trimmed V and J ends, which lost 9 bases and 3 bases, there was a span of 18 bases. Germline CDR1 is MNHNS and CDR2 is SASEGT. The CDR3 spans 14 residues. The CDR3 bases are TGTGCCAGTTCATACCACCGATCCTACTACGAGCAGTACTTC. The encoded protein is CASSYHRSYYEQYF.

This chain connects TRBV6-5 to TRBJ2-7, with 13 bases fitting TRBD2. V was clipped by 8 bases and J by 6 bases; unmatched bases: 10. The germline CDR1 and CDR2 sequences are MNHEY and SVGAGI. The CDR3 has 15 residues. This CDR3 reads CASQGLAGSEGEQYF. The CDR3 DNA follows: TGTGCCAGCCAGGGACTAGCGGGATCGGAGGGCGAGCAGTACTTC.

The chain joins TRBV5-1 to TRBJ1-1; the D is unclear. This CDR3 comprises 15 residues. Germline V gene lookup returns CDR1 SGHRS and CDR2 YFSETQ. With 1 base removed from V and 1 base from J, the gap between germline ends came to 11 bases. The CDR3 DNA is TGCGCCAGCAGCTTGTCCCCGGACTGGAACACTGAAGCTTTCTTT. Protein sequence: CASSLSPDWNTEAFF.

The table lists this clone with a count of one. The chain employs TRBV5-1 and TRBJ2-5; TRBD2 agrees at 13 bases. Trimming removed 0 bases from V and 7 bases from J; junction bases left unmatched: 6. CDR3 size: 16 residues. CDR1 is SGHRS, CDR2 YFSETQ, per germline. The CDR3 region has the DNA TGCGCCAGCAGCTTGGCCCGGACTAGCGGGGGTGGGACCCAGTACTTC. It translates to CASSLARTSGGGTQYF.

The chain carries TRBV30 and TRBJ2-3; 12 nucleotides agree with TRBD2. The CDR3 runs 16 residues. Germline V gene lookup returns CDR1 GTSNPN and CDR2 SVGIG (reference sequence). V trimming: 0 bases; J trimming: 5 bases; junction bases outside the gene matches: 6. CDR3 sequence reads: CAWSVLAGGWGDTQYF. The CDR3 nucleotides read TGTGCCTGGAGTGTCCTAGCGGGAGGGTGGGGAGATACGCAGTATTTT.

The J gene is TRBJ2-1, the V gene TRBV11-2, with TRBD2 matching 13 bases. Germline CDR1 and CDR2: SGHAT and FQNNGV. V lost 6 bases and J lost 10; bases outside the gene matches: 12. The CDR3 loop spans 16 amino acids. The CDR3 DNA is TGTGCCAGCAGTCGTCCCCCGGGACTAGCGGGATGGGAGCAGTTCTTC. It specifies CASSRPPGLAGWEQFF.

The chain carries TRBV7-9 and TRBJ2-3; D might be TRBD2 (6 bases). CDR3 length equals 16 residues. V was trimmed by 4 bases and J by 2 bases, leaving 16 bases between them. The germline V gene encodes CDR1 SEHNR and CDR2 FQNEAQ (reference sequence). The CDR3 spells CASSSRRGRLTDTQYF. The CDR3 nucleotides are TGTGCCAGCAGCTCCCGGCGGGGACGGCTCACAGATACGCAGTATTTT.

This sequence joins TRBV6-7 and TRBJ1-5, with TRBD1 matching over 12 bases. TRBV6-7 is given ORF status, its function remaining uncertain. This CDR3 is built from 18 residues. Trimming removed 6 bases from V and 2 bases from J; junction bases left unmatched: 11. The CDR3 sequence is CASRSRDRGQRGNQPQHF. DNA of the CDR3: TGTGCCAGCAGGAGCCGGGACAGGGGGCAAAGGGGCAATCAGCCCCAGCATTTT.